These T cell receptor beta chains were read from a single sample in a study of blood T cell repertoires in COVID-19. The repertoire was sequenced with immunoSEQ multiplex PCR; TCRdb's copy has only in-frame clones and lacks some. The table lists 150,000 to 200,000 clones, 70% to 90% of them singletons. Sequencing used peripheral blood. Source of these receptors: a woman aged 70-85 years with acute or convalescent COVID-19. Both conserved end residues are part of each CDR3. The D gene is left open where the match is weak. A row's size may be missing; if present it is once, few, many or a size class.

CASSPGGGWSGNTIYF,TGTGCCAGCAGCCCAGGAGGGGGCTGGTCTGGAAACACCATATATTTT,few,TRBV5-4,TRBJ1-3,TRBD1
CASSQGLLGEKLFF,TGCGCCAGCAGCCAGGGCTTATTAGGAGAAAAACTGTTTTTT,.,TRBV4-1,TRBJ1-4,.
CASSSPGQGHEQYF,TGTGCCAGCAGTTCACCGGGACAGGGCCACGAGCAGTACTTC,.,TRBV6-6,TRBJ2-7,TRBD1
CASSWTSGSAYEQYF,TGTGCCAGCAGCTGGACTAGCGGGTCCGCCTACGAGCAGTACTTC,.,TRBV6-5,TRBJ2-7,TRBD2
CASSIRQGPGEAFF,TGTGCCAGCAGCATCAGACAGGGGCCGGGTGAAGCTTTCTTT,.,TRBV6-2/TRBV6-3,TRBJ1-1,TRBD1
CATTGQMNTEAFF,TGTGCCACCACGGGACAGATGAACACTGAAGCTTTCTTT,.,TRBV19,TRBJ1-1,TRBD1
CASSPGRVQPQHF,TGTGCCAGCAGTCCCGGGAGGGTTCAGCCCCAGCATTTT,.,TRBV6-5,TRBJ1-5,.
CASSSQLGSYNEQFF,TGTGCCAGCAGTAGCCAACTAGGTTCTTACAATGAGCAGTTCTTC,few,TRBV28,TRBJ2-1,.
CASSQETRGTEAFF,TGTGCCAGCAGCCAAGAGACCAGGGGCACTGAAGCTTTCTTT,once,TRBV14,TRBJ1-1,.
CASSYSAQETQYF,TGTGCCAGCAGTTACTCGGCTCAAGAGACCCAGTACTTC,.,TRBV6-5,TRBJ2-5,.
CASSLAGRVEQYF,TGTGCCAGCAGCTTAGCGGGGAGGGTCGAGCAGTACTTC,.,TRBV7-6,TRBJ2-7,TRBD2
CSATDYQETQYF,TGCAGTGCTACTGACTACCAAGAGACCCAGTACTTC,once,TRBV20-1,TRBJ2-5,.
CAISAGKFGELFF,TGTGCCATCAGTGCTGGCAAGTTCGGGGAGCTGTTTTTT,.,TRBV10-3,TRBJ2-2,.
CASGQTHYEQYF,TGTGCCAGCGGGCAAACCCACTACGAGCAGTACTTC,.,TRBV11-3,TRBJ2-7,.
CASRRGTGRTIEQFF,TGTGCCAGCAGGAGAGGGACAGGGAGAACGATTGAGCAGTTCTTC,.,TRBV7-9,TRBJ2-1,TRBD1
CASSLLAPRTGELFF,TGTGCCAGCAGCTTATTGGCACCCAGGACCGGGGAGCTGTTTTTT,.,TRBV7-9,TRBJ2-2,.
CASSLVRQGPYEQYF,TGTGCCAGCAGCTTGGTGAGACAGGGCCCCTACGAGCAGTACTTC,.,TRBV5-5,TRBJ2-7,TRBD1
CASSFLDTQGGGAFF,TGTGCCAGCAGTTTCCTGGACACACAGGGTGGTGGAGCTTTCTTT,.,TRBV27,TRBJ1-1,.
CASSSGTNSYEQYF,TGTGCCAGCAGCTCCGGGACAAACTCCTACGAGCAGTACTTC,.,TRBV3-1/TRBV3-2,TRBJ2-7,.
CAISDRRTSGGAYVNEQFF,TGTGCCATCAGTGACCGCCGGACTAGCGGGGGGGCATATGTCAATGAGCAGTTCTTC,few,TRBV10-3,TRBJ2-1,TRBD2
CASRGTTWVGQYF,TGTGCCAGCAGGGGGACTACCTGGGTAGGGCAGTACTTC,.,TRBV27,TRBJ2-7,TRBD2
CASSYTGGENYGYTF,TGTGCCAGCAGTTATACAGGGGGCGAGAACTATGGCTACACCTTC,.,TRBV28,TRBJ1-2,TRBD1
CASSLVSLRDTEAFF,TGTGCCAGCAGCTTAGTTAGCCTCCGGGACACTGAAGCTTTCTTT,.,TRBV7-2,TRBJ1-1,.
CASSFSGYNEQFF,TGTGCCAGCAGCTTTTCGGGGTACAATGAGCAGTTCTTC,.,TRBV5-4,TRBJ2-1,.
CASSPSGDRGEQYF,TGTGCCAGCAGCCCGTCGGGAGACAGGGGCGAGCAGTACTTC,.,TRBV7-6,TRBJ2-7,TRBD1
CASSLGLAGARDEQFF,TGTGCCAGCAGCTTAGGACTAGCGGGAGCAAGGGATGAGCAGTTCTTC,.,TRBV7-6,TRBJ2-1,TRBD2
CASRERSGNTIYF,TGTGCCAGCCGGGAGCGCTCTGGAAACACCATATATTTT,.,TRBV19,TRBJ1-3,.
CASSLAGYEQFF,TGTGCCAGCAGTTTGGCGGGGTATGAGCAGTTCTTC,.,TRBV6-5,TRBJ2-1,.
CASRSGTGVDEQFF,TGTGCCAGCAGATCAGGGACAGGGGTGGATGAGCAGTTCTTC,.,TRBV28,TRBJ2-1,TRBD1
CASSQKTGIHLAQAFF,TGTGCCAGCAGTCAAAAGACAGGGATCCACCTAGCACAAGCTTTCTTT,.,TRBV27,TRBJ1-1,TRBD1
CASSLATGKQPQHF,TGTGCCAGCTCACTAGCGACAGGGAAACAGCCCCAGCATTTT,.,TRBV18,TRBJ1-5,TRBD1
CASSLRYRDKAFF,TGTGCCAGCAGCTTACGTTACAGGGACAAAGCTTTCTTT,.,TRBV7-2,TRBJ1-1,.
CASSATGRYGYTF,TGTGCCAGCAGCGCAACAGGACGCTATGGCTACACCTTC,.,TRBV25-1,TRBJ1-2,.
CASSITGTGRLLSGYTF,TGTGCCAGTAGTATTACCGGGACAGGGAGACTTCTAAGTGGCTACACCTTC,.,TRBV19,TRBJ1-2,TRBD1
CASSPTFRDRGNTIYF,TGTGCCAGCTCACCTACATTCCGGGACAGGGGAAACACCATATATTTT,.,TRBV18,TRBJ1-3,TRBD1
CASSPAGTGVYEQYF,TGTGCCAGCAGCCCGGCCGGGACAGGGGTTTACGAGCAGTACTTC,.,TRBV6-2/TRBV6-3,TRBJ2-7,TRBD1
CSVVDTGGARDNEQFF,TGCAGCGTTGTAGACACAGGGGGCGCTAGGGACAATGAGCAGTTCTTC,once,TRBV29-1,TRBJ2-1,TRBD1
CASSQLVGGPQHF,TGCGCCAGCAGCCAGTTAGTAGGGGGGCCCCAGCATTTT,.,TRBV4-1,TRBJ1-5,.
CASSYSTVSYNSPLHF,TGTGCCAGCAGTTACTCTACGGTCTCCTATAATTCACCCCTCCACTTT,.,TRBV6-6,TRBJ1-6,.